This entry lists 8 T cell receptor beta chains sequenced from one sample in a study of shared clonotypes between healthy human individuals. The method was immunoSEQ multiplex PCR; TCRdb's version includes in-frame clones alone and lacks a portion of them. Here the sample spans hundreds of thousands of clones, approximately 80% being singletons. The sequenced material came from PBMCs. Receptors originate from a woman between 35 and 50 years old in good health. Some clones in this sample may be carry-over from other donors' samples.

The chain links TRBV30 to TRBJ1-5, with 7 bases fitting TRBD1. This CDR3 region has 13 residues. After removal of 4 bases from V and 3 bases from J, the junction contained 3 bases not matched to a gene. Germline V gene lookup returns CDR1 GTSNPN and CDR2 SVGIG (reference sequence). CDR3 sequence: CAWNEGANQPQHF. CDR3 nucleotides: TGTGCCTGGAACGAGGGGGCCAATCAGCCCCAGCATTTT.

This chain connects TRBV6-5 to TRBJ1-5; D possibly corresponds to TRBD1 (5 bases). V shed 10 bases and J shed 3 bases, with 16 bases lying between them. Germline CDR1 is MNHEY and CDR2 is SVGAGI. The CDR3 contains 14 residues. CDR3: CATSRDGLNQPQHF. In DNA form, the CDR3 reads TGTGCCACCTCCCGGGACGGACTCAATCAGCCCCAGCATTTT.

About this clone itself: At the DNA level, this CDR3 is encoded by other sequences in the same sample as well. The chain is built from TRBV28 and TRBJ2-7; D not resolved. CDR1 is MDHEN, CDR2 SYDVKM, per germline. With 5 bases removed from V and 0 bases from J, the gap between germline ends came to 5 bases. This CDR3 is 12 amino acids long. The CDR3 is CASSPDSYEQYF. The CDR3, as DNA: TGTGCCAGCAGTCCAGACTCCTACGAGCAGTACTTC.

The gene calls are TRBV30 and TRBJ1-2; the D gene is possibly TRBD1 (5 bases). The CDR3 totals 15 residues. From germline, CDR1 is GTSNPN and CDR2 SVGIG (reference sequence). Trimming removed 0 bases at V and 2 bases at J, with 13 bases between. CDR3: CAWSVQWDSNYGYTF. The CDR3 coding sequence is TGTGCCTGGAGTGTACAATGGGACTCCAACTATGGCTACACCTTC.

V gene TRBV7-9 combines with J gene TRBJ1-3; D is unclear. Germline loops: CDR1 SEHNR, CDR2 FQNEAQ (reference sequence). CDR3 length: 13 amino acids. This CDR3 is CAHARGFGNTIYF. DNA for the CDR3: TGTGCACACGCGCGGGGTTTTGGAAACACCATATATTTT. Filled out from reference TRBV7-9 and TRBJ1-3, the complete variable domain reads DTGVSQNPRHKITKRGQNVTFRCDPISEHNRLYWYRQTLGQGPEFLTYFQNEAQLEKSRLLSDRFSAERPKGSFSTLEIQRTEQGDSAMYLCAHARGFGNTIYFGEGSWLTVV.

The CDR3 bases are TGTGCCAGCAGCCAAGACCCCCACACGGGCGAGCAGTACTTC. Residues: CASSQDPHTGEQYF. The chain links TRBV4-2 to TRBJ2-7, with no clear D. CDR1 and CDR2 from the germline V gene are LGHNA and YNFKEQ. The CDR3 consists of 14 residues. The germline V and J ends were trimmed by 0 bases and 6 bases, with 12 bases remaining between them.

This clone has a handful of counts. Other nucleotide sequences in the sample specify the same CDR3. The chain is built from TRBV5-1 and TRBJ2-5, with a weak D call TRBD2 (6 bases). Between the trimmed V and J ends, which lost 1 base and 4 bases, there was a span of 11 bases. CDR1 and CDR2 from the germline V gene are SGHRS and YFSETQ. The CDR3 is made up of 14 amino acids. CDR3 in amino acids: CASSLMGGGETQYF. The CDR3 bases are TGCGCCAGCAGCTTGATGGGGGGAGGAGAGACCCAGTACTTC.

V and J are TRBV6-5 and TRBJ2-5; D possibly corresponds to TRBD1 (6 bases). The assigned J gene may be wrong: the sequence end matches TRBJ2-7 better. The CDR3 consists of 15 residues. Germline V CDR1 and CDR2: MNHEY, SVGAGI. DNA for the CDR3: TGTGCCAGCAGTTTCGGGCTCAACAGGGATAACGAGCAGTACTTC. Amino acids: CASSFGLNRDNEQYF.